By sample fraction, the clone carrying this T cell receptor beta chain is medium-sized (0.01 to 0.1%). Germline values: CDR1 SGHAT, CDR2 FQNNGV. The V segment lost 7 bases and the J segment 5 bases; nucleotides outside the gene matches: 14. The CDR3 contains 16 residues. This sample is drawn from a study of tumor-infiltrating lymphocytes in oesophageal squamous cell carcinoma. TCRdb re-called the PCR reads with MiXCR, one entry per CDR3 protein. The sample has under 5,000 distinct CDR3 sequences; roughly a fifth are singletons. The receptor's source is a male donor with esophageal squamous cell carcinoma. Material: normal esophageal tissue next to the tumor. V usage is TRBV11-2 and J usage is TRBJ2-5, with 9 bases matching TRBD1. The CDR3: CASKPLGTGSGETQYF. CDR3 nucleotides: TGTGCCAGCAAACCTCTAGGGACAGGGAGTGGGGAGACCCAGTACTTC.